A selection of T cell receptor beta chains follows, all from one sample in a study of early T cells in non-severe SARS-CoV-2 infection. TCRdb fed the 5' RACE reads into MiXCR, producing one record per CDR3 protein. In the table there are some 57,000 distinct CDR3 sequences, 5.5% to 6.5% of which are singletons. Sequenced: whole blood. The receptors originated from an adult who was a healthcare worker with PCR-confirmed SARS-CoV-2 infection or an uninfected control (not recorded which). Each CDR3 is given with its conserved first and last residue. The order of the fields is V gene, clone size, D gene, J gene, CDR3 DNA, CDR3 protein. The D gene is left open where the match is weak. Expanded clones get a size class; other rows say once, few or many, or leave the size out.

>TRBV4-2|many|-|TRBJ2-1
TGTGCCAGCAGCCTCACCCTGGGGGGGGCCGGCGATGAGCAGTTCTTC
CASSLTLGGAGDEQFF
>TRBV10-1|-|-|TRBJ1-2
TGCGCCAGCAGTGAGTCGGCTTCCTCTAACTATGGCTACACCTTC
CASSESASSNYGYTF
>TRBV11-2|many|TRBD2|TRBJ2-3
TGTGCCAGCAGCTTGGGGGGGGTAGATACGCAGTATTTT
CASSLGGVDTQYF
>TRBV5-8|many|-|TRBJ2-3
TGTGCCAGCAGTTCTAGGAGGGGGAGTGGCACAGATACGCAGTATTTT
CASSSRRGSGTDTQYF
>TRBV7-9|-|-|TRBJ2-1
TGTGCCAGCAGCCCCGTCCAACGGACCTACAATGAGCAGTTCTTC
CASSPVQRTYNEQFF
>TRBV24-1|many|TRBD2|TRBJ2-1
TGTGCCACCAGTGCCGTGTTTGGGAGGACTAGCAATTCACCCAATGAGCAGTTCTTC
CATSAVFGRTSNSPNEQFF
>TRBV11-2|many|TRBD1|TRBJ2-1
TGTGCCAGCAGCTCGACAGGGTTCTATGAGCAGTTCTTC
CASSSTGFYEQFF
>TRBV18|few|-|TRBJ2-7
TGTGCCAGCTCACCGGACTGGACCTACGAGCAGTACTTC
CASSPDWTYEQYF
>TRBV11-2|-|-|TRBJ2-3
TGTGCCAGCAGCTTCTCGGACTTAATCACAGATACGCAGTATTTT
CASSFSDLITDTQYF
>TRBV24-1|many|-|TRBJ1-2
TGTGCCACCAGTCGGGGGGTCGGCTATGGCTACACCTTC
CATSRGVGYGYTF
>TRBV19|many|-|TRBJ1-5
TGTGCCAGTAGTCCCATGCGGGGGGCCCAGCCCCAGCATTTT
CASSPMRGAQPQHF
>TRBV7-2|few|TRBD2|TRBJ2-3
TGTGCCAGCAGCTCTAGCGGGAGCTTCAGCACAGATACGCAGTATTTT
CASSSSGSFSTDTQYF
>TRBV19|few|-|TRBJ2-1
TGTGCCAGTAGTATCCCAGGGACCCGCTCCTACAATGAGCAGTTCTTC
CASSIPGTRSYNEQFF
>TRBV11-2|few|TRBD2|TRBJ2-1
TGTGCCAGCAGCCAACCGCGGGGGGCGTTTGGGAATGAGCAGTTCTTC
CASSQPRGAFGNEQFF
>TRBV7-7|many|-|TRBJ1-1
TGTGCTAGCAGCAGAACAGGGAACACTGAAGCTTTCTTT
CASSRTGNTEAFF
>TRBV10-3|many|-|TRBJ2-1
TGTGCCGCGAGGTACAGTGAAATCTACAATGAGCAGTTCTTC
CAARYSEIYNEQFF
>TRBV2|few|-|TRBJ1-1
TGTGCCAGCAGTGAATGGCAAACTGAAGCTTTCTTT
CASSEWQTEAFF
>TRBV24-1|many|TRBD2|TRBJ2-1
TGTGCCACCAGTGATTTAACCCTAGCGGGGGCTAGGCAGTTCTTC
CATSDLTLAGARQFF
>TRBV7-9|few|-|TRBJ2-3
TGTGCCAGCAGCCCGGGGGGCAGGGCCGGCACAGATACGCAGTATTTT
CASSPGGRAGTDTQYF
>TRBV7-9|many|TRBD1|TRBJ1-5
TGTGCCAGCAGCTCCGGGACAGGGGTGAGCAATCAGCCCCAGCATTTT
CASSSGTGVSNQPQHF
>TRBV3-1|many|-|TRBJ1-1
TGTGCCAGCACCGCGGGGGGACTGAACACTGAAGCTTTCTTT
CASTAGGLNTEAFF
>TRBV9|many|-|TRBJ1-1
TGTGCCAGCGCTCGTTTATCAGGGACACCCAACACTGAAGCTTTCTTT
CASARLSGTPNTEAFF
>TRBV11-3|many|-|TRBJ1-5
TGTGCCAGCAGCTTCCGGGCCACGAGCCACCGAGGCAATCAGCCCCAGCATTTT
CASSFRATSHRGNQPQHF
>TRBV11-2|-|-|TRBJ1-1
TGTGCCAGCAGCTACGGGGCGACGACTGAAGCTTTCTTT
CASSYGATTEAFF
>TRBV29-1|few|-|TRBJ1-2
TGCAGCGTTTCCAGTAACTATGGCTACACCTTC
CSVSSNYGYTF
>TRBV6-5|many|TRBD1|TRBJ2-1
TGTGCCAGCAGTTACTCTGGACAGGGGCCGACCTACAATGAGCAGTTCTTC
CASSYSGQGPTYNEQFF
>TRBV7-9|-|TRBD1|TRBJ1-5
TGTGCCAGCAGCCGAAATCCGGGACAGGGGTTTTCATTT
CASSRNPGQGFSF
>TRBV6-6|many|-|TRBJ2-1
TGTGCCAGCAGGTCCCCCACTAACAATGAGCAGTTCTTC
CASRSPTNNEQFF
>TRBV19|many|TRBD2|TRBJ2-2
TGTGCCAGTGCGACTAGCGGGGCGAACACCGGGGAGCTGTTTTTT
CASATSGANTGELFF
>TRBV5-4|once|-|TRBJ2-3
TGTGCCAGCAGCTTGGCCGCGGGACCAGATACGCAGTATTTT
CASSLAAGPDTQYF
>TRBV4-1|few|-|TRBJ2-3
TGCGCCAGCAGCCCGCATAGGTCGAATGAGGGGGATACGCAGTATTTT
CASSPHRSNEGDTQYF
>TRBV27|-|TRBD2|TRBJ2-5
TGTGCCAGCAGCCTAACCGGGACTAGCGGGATTGGCCAGTACTTC
CASSLTGTSGIGQYF
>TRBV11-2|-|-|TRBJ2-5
TGTGCCAGCAGCTTATCCGGCAGGGAAAGTGAGACCCAGTACTTC
CASSLSGRESETQYF
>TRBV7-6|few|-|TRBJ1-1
TGTGCCAGCAGCCCCGATTTGGACCGCCAGAACACTGAAGCTTTCTTT
CASSPDLDRQNTEAFF
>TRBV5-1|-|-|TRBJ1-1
TGCGCCAGCAGCTTGGGGGACGGTATCAACACTGAAGCTTTCTTT
CASSLGDGINTEAFF
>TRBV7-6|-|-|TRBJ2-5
TGTGCCAGCAGCTTAGTGGGCGTCGGGGGCGAGACCCAGTACTTC
CASSLVGVGGETQYF
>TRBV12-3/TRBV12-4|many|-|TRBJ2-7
TGTGCCAGCAGTTCGTCCGGGACCCGGGGGGAGCAGTACTTC
CASSSSGTRGEQYF
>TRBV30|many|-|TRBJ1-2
TGTGCCTGGAGTGTAAAGGGACTTCGGAACCCAAACTATGGCTACACCTTC
CAWSVKGLRNPNYGYTF